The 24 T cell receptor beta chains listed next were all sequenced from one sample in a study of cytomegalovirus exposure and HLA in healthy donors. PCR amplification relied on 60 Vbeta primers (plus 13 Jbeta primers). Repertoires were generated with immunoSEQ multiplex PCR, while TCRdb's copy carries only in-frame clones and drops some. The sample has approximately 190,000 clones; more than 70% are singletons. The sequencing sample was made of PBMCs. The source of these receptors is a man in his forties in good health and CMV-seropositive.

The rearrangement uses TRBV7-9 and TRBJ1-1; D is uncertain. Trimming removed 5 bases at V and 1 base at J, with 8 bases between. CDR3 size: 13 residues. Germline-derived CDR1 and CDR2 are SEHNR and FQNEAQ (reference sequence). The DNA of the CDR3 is TGTGCCAGCAGCCCCGAACAGAACACTGAAGCTTTCTTT. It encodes CASSPEQNTEAFF.

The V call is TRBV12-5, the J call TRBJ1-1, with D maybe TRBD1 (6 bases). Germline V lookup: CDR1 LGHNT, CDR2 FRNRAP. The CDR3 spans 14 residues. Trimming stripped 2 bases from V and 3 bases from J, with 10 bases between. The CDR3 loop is CASGLQGTDTEAFF. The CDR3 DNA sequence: TGTGCTAGTGGTTTGCAGGGGACCGACACTGAAGCTTTCTTT.

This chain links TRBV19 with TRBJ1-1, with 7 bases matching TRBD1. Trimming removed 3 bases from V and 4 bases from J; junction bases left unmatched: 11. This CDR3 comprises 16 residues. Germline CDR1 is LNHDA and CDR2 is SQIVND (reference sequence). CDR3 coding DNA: TGTGCCAGTAGTATGATACTTCAGGGGGGAACCACTGAAGCTTTCTTT. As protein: CASSMILQGGTTEAFF. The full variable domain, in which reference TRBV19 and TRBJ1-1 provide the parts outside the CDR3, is DGGITQSPKYLFRKEGQNVTLSCEQNLNHDAMYWYRQDPGQGLRLIYYSQIVNDFQKGDIAEGYSVSREKKESFPLTVTSAQKNPTAFYLCASSMILQGGTTEAFFGQGTRLTVV.

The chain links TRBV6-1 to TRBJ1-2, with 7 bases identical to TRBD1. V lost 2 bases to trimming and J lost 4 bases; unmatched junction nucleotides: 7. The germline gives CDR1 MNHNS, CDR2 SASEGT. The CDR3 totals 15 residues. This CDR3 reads CASSEPGTALYGYTF. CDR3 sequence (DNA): TGTGCCAGCAGTGAACCCGGGACAGCCCTCTATGGCTACACCTTC.

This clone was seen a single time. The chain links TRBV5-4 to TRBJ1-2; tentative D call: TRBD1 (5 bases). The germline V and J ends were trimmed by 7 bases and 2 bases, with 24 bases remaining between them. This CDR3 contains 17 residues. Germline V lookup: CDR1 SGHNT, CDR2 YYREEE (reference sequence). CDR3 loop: CASRLKEGAGLNYGYTF. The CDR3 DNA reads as TGTGCCAGCCGACTCAAAGAAGGGGCAGGCCTAAACTATGGCTACACCTTC.

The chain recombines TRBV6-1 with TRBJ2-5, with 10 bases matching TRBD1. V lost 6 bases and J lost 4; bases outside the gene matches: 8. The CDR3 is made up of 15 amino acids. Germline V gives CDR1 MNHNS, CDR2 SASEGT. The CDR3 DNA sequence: TGTGCCAGCAGCGACAGGGGGCGATTCGGAGAGACCCAGTACTTC. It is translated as CASSDRGRFGETQYF.

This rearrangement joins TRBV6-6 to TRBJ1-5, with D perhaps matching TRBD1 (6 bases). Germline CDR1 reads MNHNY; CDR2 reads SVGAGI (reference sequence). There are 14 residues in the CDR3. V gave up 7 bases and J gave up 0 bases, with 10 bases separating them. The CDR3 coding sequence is TGTGCCAGCAAGACAGGAGATAGCAATCAGCCCCAGCATTTT. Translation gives CASKTGDSNQPQHF.

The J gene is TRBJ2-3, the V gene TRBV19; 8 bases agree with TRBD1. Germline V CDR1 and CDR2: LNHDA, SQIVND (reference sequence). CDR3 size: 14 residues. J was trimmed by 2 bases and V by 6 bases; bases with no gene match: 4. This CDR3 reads CASRDRVNTDTQYF. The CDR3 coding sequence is TGTGCCAGTAGGGACAGGGTTAACACAGATACGCAGTATTTT.

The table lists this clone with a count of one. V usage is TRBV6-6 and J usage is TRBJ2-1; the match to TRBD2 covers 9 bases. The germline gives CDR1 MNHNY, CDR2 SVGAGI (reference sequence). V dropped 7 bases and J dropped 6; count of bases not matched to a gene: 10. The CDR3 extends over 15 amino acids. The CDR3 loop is CASTVGHSGSNEQFF. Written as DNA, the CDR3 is TGTGCCAGCACCGTAGGTCATAGCGGGAGCAATGAGCAGTTCTTC.

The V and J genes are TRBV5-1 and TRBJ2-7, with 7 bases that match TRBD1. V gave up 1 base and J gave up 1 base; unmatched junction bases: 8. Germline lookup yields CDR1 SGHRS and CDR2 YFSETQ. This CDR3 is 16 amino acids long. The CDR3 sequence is CASSLRRPGQSYEQYF. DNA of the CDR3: TGCGCCAGCAGCTTGCGCCGACCGGGACAGTCCTACGAGCAGTACTTC.

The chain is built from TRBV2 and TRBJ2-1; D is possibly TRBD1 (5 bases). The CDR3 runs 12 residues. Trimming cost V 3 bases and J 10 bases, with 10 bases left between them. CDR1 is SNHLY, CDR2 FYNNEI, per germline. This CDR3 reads CASSDRVREQFF. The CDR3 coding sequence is TGTGCCAGCAGTGACAGGGTCAGGGAGCAGTTCTTC.

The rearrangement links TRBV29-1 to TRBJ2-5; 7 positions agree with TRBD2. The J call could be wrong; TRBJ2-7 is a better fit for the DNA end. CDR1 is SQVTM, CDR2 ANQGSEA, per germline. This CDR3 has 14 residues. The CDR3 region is CSVEGTRRENEQYF. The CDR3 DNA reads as TGCAGCGTTGAAGGAACGCGGCGGGAGAACGAGCAGTACTTC.

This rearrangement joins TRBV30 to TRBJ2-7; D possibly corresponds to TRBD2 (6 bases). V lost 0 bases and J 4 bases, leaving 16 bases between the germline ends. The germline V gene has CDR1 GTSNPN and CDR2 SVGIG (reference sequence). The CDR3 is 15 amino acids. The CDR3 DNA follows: TGTGCCTGGAGTGTAGGAGGGGCGAAGGGGTACGAGCAGTACTTC. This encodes CAWSVGGAKGYEQYF.

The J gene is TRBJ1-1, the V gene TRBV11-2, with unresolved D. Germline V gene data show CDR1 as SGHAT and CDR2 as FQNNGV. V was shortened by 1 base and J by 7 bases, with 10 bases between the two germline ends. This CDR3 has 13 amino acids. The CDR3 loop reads CASSLVASYEAFF. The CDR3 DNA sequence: TGTGCCAGCAGCTTAGTAGCATCGTATGAAGCTTTCTTT.

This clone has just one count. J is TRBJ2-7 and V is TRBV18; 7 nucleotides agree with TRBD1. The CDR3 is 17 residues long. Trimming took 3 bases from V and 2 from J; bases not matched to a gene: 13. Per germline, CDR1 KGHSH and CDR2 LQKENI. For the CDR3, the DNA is TGTGCCAGCTCACCCCGACAGGGTGGGACGTTGCCCTACGAGCAGTACTTC. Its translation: CASSPRQGGTLPYEQYF. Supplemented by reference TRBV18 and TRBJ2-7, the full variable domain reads NAGVMQNPRHLVRRRGQEARLRCSPMKGHSHVYWYRQLPEEGLKFMVYLQKENIIDESGMPKERFSAEFPKEGPSILRIQQVVRGDSAAYFCASSPRQGGTLPYEQYFGPGTRLTVT.

CDR3 sequence reads: CASSAPGRWAGELFF. The CDR3 DNA follows: TGTGCCAGCAGCGCCCCGGGAAGGTGGGCCGGGGAGCTGTTTTTT. The V gene is TRBV2, the J gene TRBJ2-2; maybe TRBD2 (5 bases). This CDR3 has 15 amino acids. Germline V gene sequence: CDR1 SNHLY, CDR2 FYNNEI. V was shortened by 6 bases and J by 6 bases, with 17 bases between the two germline ends. Variable domain in full (rest from reference TRBV2 and TRBJ2-2): EPEVTQTPSHQVTQMGQEVILRCVPISNHLYFYWYRQILGQKVEFLVSFYNNEISEKSEIFDDQFSVERPDGSNFTLKIRSTKLEDSAMYFCASSAPGRWAGELFFGEGSRLTVL.

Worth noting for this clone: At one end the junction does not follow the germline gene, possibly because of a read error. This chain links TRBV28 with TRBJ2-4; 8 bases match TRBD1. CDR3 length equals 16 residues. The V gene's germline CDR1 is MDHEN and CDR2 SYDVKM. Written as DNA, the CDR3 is TGTGCCAGCAGGTCTCAGGGGGCTGGGGCCAAAAACAGTCAGTACTTC. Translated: CASRSQGAGAKNSQYF.

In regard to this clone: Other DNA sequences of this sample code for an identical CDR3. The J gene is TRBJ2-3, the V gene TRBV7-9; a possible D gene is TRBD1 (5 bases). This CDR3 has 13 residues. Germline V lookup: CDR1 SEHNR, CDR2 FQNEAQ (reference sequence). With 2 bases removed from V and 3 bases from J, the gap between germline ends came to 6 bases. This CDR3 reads CASSLSGTDTQYF. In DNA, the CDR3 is TGTGCCAGCAGCTTATCAGGGACAGATACGCAGTATTTT.

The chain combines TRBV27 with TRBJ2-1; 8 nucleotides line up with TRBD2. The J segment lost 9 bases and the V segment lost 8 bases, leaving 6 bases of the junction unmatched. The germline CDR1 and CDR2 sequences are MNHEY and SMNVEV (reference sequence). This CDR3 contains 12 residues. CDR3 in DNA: TGTGCCAGCTCACGGGAGGGGTTTGAGCAGTTCTTC. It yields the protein CASSREGFEQFF.

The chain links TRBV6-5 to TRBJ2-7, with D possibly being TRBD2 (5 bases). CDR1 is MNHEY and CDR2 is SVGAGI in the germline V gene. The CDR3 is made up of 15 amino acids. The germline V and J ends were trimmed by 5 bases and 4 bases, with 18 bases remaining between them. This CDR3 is CASSPQRTGIYEQYF. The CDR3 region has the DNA TGTGCCAGCAGTCCCCAAAGGACTGGTATTTACGAGCAGTACTTC.

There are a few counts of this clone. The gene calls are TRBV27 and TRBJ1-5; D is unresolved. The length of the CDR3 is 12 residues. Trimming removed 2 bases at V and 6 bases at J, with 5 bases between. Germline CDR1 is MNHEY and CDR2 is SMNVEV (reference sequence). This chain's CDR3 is CASSLVGQPQHF. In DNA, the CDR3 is TGTGCCAGCAGTTTAGTCGGTCAGCCCCAGCATTTT.

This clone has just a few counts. The CDR3 region has the DNA TGTGCCAGCAGCTTAGCCGGGGACAACAATCAGCCCCAGCATTTT. This encodes CASSLAGDNNQPQHF. V gene TRBV11-1 combines with J gene TRBJ1-5; tentative D call: TRBD1 (6 bases). V was shortened by 0 bases and J by 3 bases, with 9 bases between the two germline ends. The germline CDR1 and CDR2 sequences are SGHAT and FQDESV (reference sequence). This CDR3 has 15 residues.

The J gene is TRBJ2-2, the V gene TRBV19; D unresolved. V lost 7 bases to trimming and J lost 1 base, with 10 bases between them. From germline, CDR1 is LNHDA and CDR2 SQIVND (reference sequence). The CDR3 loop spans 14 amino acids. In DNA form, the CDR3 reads TGTGCCAGTACCCCTTACAGGAACACCGGGGAGCTGTTTTTT. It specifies CASTPYRNTGELFF.

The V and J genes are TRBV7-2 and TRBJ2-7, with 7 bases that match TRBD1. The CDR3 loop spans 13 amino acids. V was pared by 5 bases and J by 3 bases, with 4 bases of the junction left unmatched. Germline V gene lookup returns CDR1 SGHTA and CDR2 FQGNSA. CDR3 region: CASSQGQLYEQYF. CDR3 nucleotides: TGTGCCAGCAGCCAGGGACAGCTCTACGAGCAGTACTTC.